The T cell receptor (beta chain) under discussion was sequenced for a study of OX40 agonist ivuxolimab in advanced cancers. Overall study: Prior anti-PD-1, anti-PD-L1 or anti-CTLA-4 therapy did not bar entry, and approximately 43% had some. Whole-study findings and limits: Both CD4+ and CD8+ T cell populations in blood had undergone clonal expansion by week 6 at 0.1 to 3.0 mg/kg.

Germline values: CDR1 KGHSH, CDR2 LQKENI. The CDR3 contains 17 residues. Trimming removed 4 bases from V and 0 bases from J, with 16 bases in between. Produced via immunoSEQ multiplex PCR; TCRdb's table is partial and in-frame only. The sample records around 68,000 clones, approximately 81% being singletons. This clone was seen once. Antigen: not known. This sequence joins TRBV18 and TRBJ2-1; either TRBD1 or TRBD2 may supply D (5 bases each). The clonotype originates from an adult with an advanced solid tumor such as melanoma, head and neck, liver or kidney cancer. The sample in question was CD4+ or CD8+ T cells sorted from blood, obtained in a trial of the OX40 agonist ivuxolimab. The CDR3 region is CASSLNRLGVSYNEQFF. CDR3 coding DNA: TGTGCCAGCTCACTCAACAGGTTGGGAGTCTCCTACAATGAGCAGTTCTTC. Together with reference TRBV18 and TRBJ2-1, the CDR3 gives the full variable domain: NAGVMQNPRHLVRRRGQEARLRCSPMKGHSHVYWYRQLPEEGLKFMVYLQKENIIDESGMPKERFSAEFPKEGPSILRIQQVVRGDSAAYFCASSLNRLGVSYNEQFFGPGTRLTVL.